Below, 16 T cell receptor beta chains from the same sample are listed, as sequenced in a study of shared clonotypes between healthy human individuals. Using immunoSEQ multiplex PCR, the repertoire was profiled, and TCRdb retains in-frame clones only, with some absent. The table lists 650,000 to 750,000 clones, 72% of them singletons. The sequencing input was memory CD4+ T cells sorted from blood. Specified subset: CD45RA-negative fraction. Every receptor here comes from a woman in her 30s in good health.

V usage is TRBV28 and J usage is TRBJ1-5; TRBD1 aligns across 8 bases. Per the germline V gene, CDR1 is MDHEN and CDR2 is SYDVKM. The ends lost 5 bases at V and 4 bases at J; junction bases unmatched: 7. CDR3 length equals 15 residues. CDR3 region: CASSAQGARNQPQHF. Written as DNA, the CDR3 is TGTGCCAGCAGTGCCCAGGGGGCGCGTAATCAGCCCCAGCATTTT.

This clone has a handful of counts. Other DNA sequences within the sample encode an identical CDR3. The chain employs TRBV5-1 and TRBJ1-1, with TRBD1 matching 7 bases. The CDR3 totals 14 residues. The germline V gene encodes CDR1 SGHRS and CDR2 YFSETQ. Trimming took 4 bases from V and 3 from J; bases not matched to a gene: 6. Here the CDR3 DNA reads TGCGCCAGCAGCACGGGACAGCCATACACTGAAGCTTTCTTT. Translating gives CASSTGQPYTEAFF.

The rearrangement uses TRBV25-1 and TRBJ2-7, with 7 bases identical to TRBD2. The CDR3 contains 14 residues. Trimming cost V 7 bases and J 3 bases; bases outside gene matches: 9. The germline CDR1 and CDR2 sequences are MGHDK and SYGVNS. The CDR3 nucleotides read TGTGCCAGCACCGCCGTTGCGGGAGACTACGAGCAGTACTTC. It is translated as CASTAVAGDYEQYF.

The gene calls are TRBV14 and TRBJ2-1, with D tentatively TRBD1 (6 bases). This CDR3 is 15 amino acids long. Trimming removed 3 bases from V and 5 bases from J, with 14 bases in between. Looked up from germline, CDR1 is SGHDN and CDR2 is FVKESK. The chain's CDR3 is CASSQGAGPDNEQFF. The CDR3 DNA sequence: TGTGCCAGCAGCCAGGGGGCGGGTCCGGACAATGAGCAGTTCTTC. The full variable domain, its missing parts supplied by reference TRBV14 and TRBJ2-1, is EAGVTQFPSHSVIEKGQTVTLRCDPISGHDNLYWYRRVMGKEIKFLLHFVKESKQDESGMPNNRFLAERTGGTYSTLKVQPAELEDSGVYFCASSQGAGPDNEQFFGPGTRLTVL.

In its sample, this clone was seen a few times. This chain uses TRBV2 with TRBJ2-5, with 11 bases lining up with TRBD2. CDR3 length: 18 amino acids. Germline values: CDR1 SNHLY, CDR2 FYNNEI. J was trimmed by 5 bases and V by 0 bases; bases with no gene match: 11. The DNA for the CDR3 is TGTGCCAGCAGTGAAGCAATAGCGGGAGGGCCCGTTTCGGAGACCCAGTACTTC. Protein product: CASSEAIAGGPVSETQYF.

The chain uses TRBV5-1 and TRBJ1-1, with 7 nucleotides matching TRBD1. CDR1 is SGHRS, CDR2 YFSETQ, per germline. The CDR3 covers 15 residues. V lost 4 bases and J lost 5; bases outside the gene matches: 11. CDR3 bases: TGCGCCAGCAGCAACAACAGGGGATTTGGGACTGAAGCTTTCTTT. This codes for CASSNNRGFGTEAFF.

Concerning this clone itself: This probably arose from a read error, given a far larger clone one base away. This sequence joins TRBV18 and TRBJ1-1, with D unclear. The CDR3 spans 14 residues. Per the germline V gene, CDR1 is KGHSH and CDR2 is LQKENI. The CDR3 spells CTSSPSAHTAEAFF. CDR3 nucleotides: TGTACCAGCTCACCATCTGCCCATACGGCTGAAGCTTTCTTT.

This clone occurred a few times. The rearrangement links TRBV2 to TRBJ2-5, with TRBD1 identical over 8 bases. This CDR3 contains 14 residues. V lost 6 bases to trimming and J lost 5 bases; unmatched junction nucleotides: 8. Germline lookup yields CDR1 SNHLY and CDR2 FYNNEI. The CDR3 protein is CASRDGTGAETQYF. The CDR3 bases are TGTGCCAGCAGGGACGGGACAGGTGCTGAGACCCAGTACTTC.

The rearrangement links TRBV5-1 to TRBJ2-2; 14 bases line up with TRBD2. Trimming took 4 bases from V and 1 from J; bases not matched to a gene: 3. This CDR3 contains 17 residues. Germline V gives CDR1 SGHRS, CDR2 YFSETQ. CDR3 sequence reads: CASSMTSGRENTGELFF. The CDR3 nucleotides are TGCGCCAGCAGCATGACTAGCGGGAGGGAGAACACCGGGGAGCTGTTTTTT.

The chain combines TRBV28 with TRBJ1-2; D remains unclear. The germline gives CDR1 MDHEN, CDR2 SYDVKM. Trimming removed 5 bases at V and 7 bases at J, with 11 bases between. The CDR3 contains 12 residues. The CDR3 coding sequence is TGTGCCAGCAGTACAAGGAAGTTTGGCTACACCTTC. This codes for CASSTRKFGYTF.

This clone showed up just once. The CDR3 nucleotides read TGTGCCAGCAGTGAGGCAGCAGGGGGGGTCGGTGAGCAGTTCTTC. Protein: CASSEAAGGVGEQFF. The V gene is TRBV2, the J gene TRBJ2-1, with D perhaps TRBD1 or TRBD2 (7 bases each). Trimming removed 3 bases from V and 9 bases from J, with 18 bases in between. There are 15 residues in the CDR3. Germline CDR1 is SNHLY and CDR2 is FYNNEI.

For the CDR3, the DNA is TGTGCCAGCAGTGTTCGGGACACTGAAGCTTTCTTT. Translation gives CASSVRDTEAFF. The chain combines TRBV6-1 with TRBJ1-1; D is uncertain. The CDR3 is made up of 12 amino acids. The V end lost 4 bases, the J end lost 3 bases, and 6 bases lay between the germline ends. CDR1 is MNHNS, CDR2 SASEGT, per germline.

This rearrangement joins TRBV18 to TRBJ2-7; 9 bases align to TRBD1. CDR3 length: 17 amino acids. In germline, CDR1 is KGHSH, CDR2 LQKENI. V lost 2 bases, J lost 9 bases, and 17 bases stayed unmatched. The CDR3 reads CASSPVTSGTGSVAQYF. The CDR3 DNA sequence: TGTGCCAGCTCACCAGTTACTTCCGGGACAGGGTCAGTTGCGCAGTACTTC.

In its sample, this clone was seen once. This specimen includes other DNA sequences encoding the same CDR3. This chain links TRBV18 with TRBJ2-1, with a possible D match to TRBD1 (6 bases). The CDR3 has 14 amino acids. Germline lookup yields CDR1 KGHSH and CDR2 LQKENI. V was cut by 3 bases and J by 1 base, with 7 bases left in between. This CDR3 is CASSPGTSYNEQFF. The CDR3 DNA reads as TGTGCCAGCTCACCCGGGACATCCTACAATGAGCAGTTCTTC.

The CDR3 reads CASSPPGQGRGTQYF. The CDR3 nucleotides read TGTGCCAGCTCACCACCGGGACAGGGAAGAGGGACCCAGTACTTC. The V call is TRBV18, the J call TRBJ2-5; 9 bases fit TRBD1. The CDR3 runs to 15 residues. The trim removed 0 bases at V and 7 bases at J, leaving 6 bases unmatched. The germline V gene encodes CDR1 KGHSH and CDR2 LQKENI.

The chain carries TRBV19 and TRBJ2-7; D is possibly TRBD2 (6 bases). The CDR3 extends over 12 amino acids. Germline V CDR1 and CDR2: LNHDA, SQIVND (reference sequence). V gave up 10 bases and J gave up 0 bases, with 10 bases separating them. The CDR3 DNA reads TGTGCCACCTCGGGACTCTCCTACGAGCAGTACTTC. Protein product: CATSGLSYEQYF.